These 9 T cell receptor beta chains came from one sample sequenced in a study of blood T cells in healthy people across ages. The authors ran a second PCR of roughly 6 to 12 cycles using a sample-barcoded 5' primer and a J-beta primer mix. Each CDR3 protein is one row after TCRdb ran MiXCR on the 5' RACE reads. The table includes hundreds of thousands of distinct CDR3 sequences, roughly 25% detected once. The same specimen was also included in a second study, on T cells of mothers and their children.

Sequences were obtained from blood. Receptor source: a boy between 10 and 17 years old in good health.

The chain carries TRBV6-2 or TRBV6-3 and TRBJ2-1, with D perhaps matching TRBD1 or TRBD2 (5 bases each). Trimming took 1 base from V and 9 from J, leaving 16 bases between them. The germline V gene encodes CDR1 MNHEY and CDR2 SVGEGT. This CDR3 is 15 amino acids long. The CDR3 DNA is TGTGCCAGCAGTTACTACGGGACGGATGGGTCTGAGCAGTTCTTC. This encodes CASSYYGTDGSEQFF.

CDR3 DNA sequence: TGTGCCAGCAGCTTAGGGGGCTGGGACCAAGAGACCCAGTACTTC. It translates to CASSLGGWDQETQYF. V usage is TRBV7-9 and J usage is TRBJ2-5, with D perhaps TRBD1 (5 bases). The CDR3 spans 15 residues. Looked up from germline, CDR1 is SEHNR and CDR2 is FQNEAQ (reference sequence). Trimming took off 1 base at V and 0 bases at J, with 9 bases between the two ends.

A few counts support this clonotype. The chain recombines TRBV20-1 with TRBJ2-3, with 7 bases identical to TRBD2. The CDR3 runs 10 residues. The germline V gene encodes CDR1 DFQATT and CDR2 SNEGSKA (reference sequence). After removal of 4 bases from V and 14 bases from J, the junction contained 6 bases not matched to a gene. In nucleotides, the CDR3 is TGCAGTGCTACAGCGGGGATGGGGTATTTT. It translates to CSATAGMGYF.

The J gene is TRBJ1-6, the V gene TRBV6-1, with D unclear. The V end was cut by 4 bases, the J end by 8 bases, with 12 bases between. The germline CDR1 and CDR2 sequences are MNHNS and SASEGT. The CDR3 sequence is 14 residues long. In DNA form, the CDR3 reads TGTGCCAGCAGTGTAGAGGGAAGGGATTCACCCCTCCACTTT. This gives the protein CASSVEGRDSPLHF.

The count of this clonotype is one. The chain couples TRBV30 to TRBJ2-5; a weak D match, TRBD2 (6 bases). The assigned J gene may be wrong: the sequence end matches TRBJ2-1 better. From germline, CDR1 is GTSNPN and CDR2 SVGIG (reference sequence). The CDR3 contains 11 residues. Written as DNA, the CDR3 is TGTGCCTGTGAGGGAGGCAATGAGCAGTTCTTC. Amino acid sequence: CACEGGNEQFF.

This clonotype appeared a few times. The chain carries TRBV18 and TRBJ1-2, with TRBD1 matching over 8 bases. V gave up 8 bases and J gave up 5 bases; unmatched junction bases: 7. The CDR3 consists of 13 residues. CDR1 is KGHSH and CDR2 is LQKENI in the germline V gene. The CDR3 spells CASSPDREYGYTF. The CDR3, as DNA: TGTGCCAGCAGTCCGGACAGGGAATATGGCTACACCTTC.

This clonotype has a single count. The chain recombines TRBV20-1 with TRBJ2-3; no firm D call. Germline lookup yields CDR1 DFQATT and CDR2 SNEGSKA (reference sequence). Trimming cost V 3 bases and J 0 bases, with 13 bases left between them. The CDR3 spans 15 residues. CDR3 sequence (DNA): TGCAGTGCTAGTGGCAGGCGACCTAGCACAGATACGCAGTATTTT. Its translation: CSASGRRPSTDTQYF.

The CDR3 bases are TGTGCCAGCTCACCACAGGGGACAGGGGTCTTAGAGCAGTACTTC. It translates to CASSPQGTGVLEQYF. This chain uses TRBV18 with TRBJ2-7; 10 bases fit TRBD1. CDR3 length: 15 amino acids. The germline V gene encodes CDR1 KGHSH and CDR2 LQKENI. Unmatched junction bases numbered 7, after V lost 1 base and J lost 7 bases.

This clonotype was found once. V and J are TRBV4-1 and TRBJ1-6, with 8 bases fitting TRBD1. Trimming at V came to 1 base and at J to 2 bases, leaving 4 bases not matched to a gene. The CDR3 extends over 17 amino acids. Germline values: CDR1 MGHRA, CDR2 YSYEKL. DNA for the CDR3: TGCGCCAGCAGCCAAGGGACAGGGAGGACCTATAATTCACCCCTCCACTTT. Amino acid sequence: CASSQGTGRTYNSPLHF.